Shown below are 5 T cell receptor beta chains from a single sample sequenced in a study of blood T cell repertoires in COVID-19. Produced via immunoSEQ multiplex PCR; TCRdb's table is partial and in-frame only. The sample lists 87,000 or so clones, around 87% occurring once. Sample: peripheral blood. The source is a woman aged 50 to 60 with active or convalescent COVID-19.

A remark on this clone: At one of its ends the junction is not consistent with the germline gene, which may arise from a read error. V gene TRBV7-3 combines with J gene TRBJ1-2; 10 nucleotides match TRBD1. This CDR3 is built from 16 residues. The germline CDR1 and CDR2 sequences are SGHTA and FQGTGA. The CDR3 here is CASSLTGPGTGDRIAF. Written as DNA, the CDR3 is TGTGCCAGCAGCTTAACGGGGCCCGGGACAGGGGACCGCATCGCCTTC.

The V gene is TRBV6-4, the J gene TRBJ2-5, with 8 bases fitting TRBD2. Germline CDR1 is MRHNA and CDR2 is SNTAGT. V dropped 10 bases and J dropped 6; count of bases not matched to a gene: 16. The CDR3 spans 15 residues. CDR3 sequence reads: CAILHQRGPLKTQYF. CDR3 in DNA: TGTGCCATCCTTCATCAGCGGGGGCCTCTGAAGACCCAGTACTTC.

This chain uses TRBV9 with TRBJ2-5; possible D gene TRBD1, 6 bases. The CDR3 runs 15 residues. CDR1 and CDR2 from the germline V gene are SGDLS and YYNGEE. V was trimmed by 2 bases and J by 5 bases, leaving 16 bases between them. In DNA form, the CDR3 reads TGTGCCAGCAGCGTGGACAGTTTGGTTGGGGAGACCCAGTACTTC. Encoded protein: CASSVDSLVGETQYF.

The rearrangement joins TRBV12-5 to TRBJ2-1, with 8 bases matching TRBD2. V shed 3 bases and J 6 bases; nucleotides not matched to a gene: 1. CDR3 length equals 13 residues. The germline CDR1 and CDR2 sequences are LGHNT and FRNRAP. CDR3 in amino acids: CASGFGGANEQFF. The CDR3 nucleotides read TGTGCTAGTGGTTTCGGGGGGGCCAATGAGCAGTTCTTC.

This chain links TRBV21-1 with TRBJ2-2; TRBD2, the table's D call, was not compared with the DNA. TRBV21-1 is recorded as a pseudogene. There are 17 residues in the CDR3. In DNA, the CDR3 is TGTGCCAGCACCCCGACTAGCGGGGGGCCTAACACCGGGGAGCTGTTTTTT. Amino acid sequence: CASTPTSGGPNTGELFF.